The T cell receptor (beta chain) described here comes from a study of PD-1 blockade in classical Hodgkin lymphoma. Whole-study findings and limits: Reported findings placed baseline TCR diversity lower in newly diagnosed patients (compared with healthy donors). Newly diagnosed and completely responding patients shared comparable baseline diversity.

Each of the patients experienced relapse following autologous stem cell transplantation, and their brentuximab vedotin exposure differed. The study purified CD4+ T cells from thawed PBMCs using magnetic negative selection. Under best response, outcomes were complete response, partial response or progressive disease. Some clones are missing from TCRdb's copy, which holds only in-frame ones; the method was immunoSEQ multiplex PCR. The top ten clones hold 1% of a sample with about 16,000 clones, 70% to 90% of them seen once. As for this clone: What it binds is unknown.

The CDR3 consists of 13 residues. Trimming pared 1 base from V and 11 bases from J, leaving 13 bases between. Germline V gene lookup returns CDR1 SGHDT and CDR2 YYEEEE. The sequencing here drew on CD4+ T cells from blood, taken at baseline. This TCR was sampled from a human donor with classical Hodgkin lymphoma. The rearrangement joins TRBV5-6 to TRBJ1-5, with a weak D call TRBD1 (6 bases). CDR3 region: CASSLRDTAAQHF. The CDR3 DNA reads TGTGCCAGCAGCTTGCGGGACACGGCGGCCCAGCATTTT.